Listed here is a single TCR beta chain. Its antigen remains unknown. The entry originates in a study of T cell responses to AZD1222 COVID-19 vaccine. Whole-study findings and limits: Donors were mostly white British, more females; clonal diversity possibly underestimated.

Produced via immunoSEQ multiplex PCR; TCRdb's table is partial and in-frame only. This sample has 100,000 to 150,000 clones, with 88% found just once. Trimming took 0 bases from V and 1 from J, leaving 10 bases between them. The CDR3 spans 16 residues. Germline V gene data show CDR1 as SGHNT and CDR2 as YENEEA. This TCR was recovered from an adult in good health. The chain recombines TRBV11-3 with TRBJ1-3; TRBD1 might be the D (6 bases). Sequencing used peripheral blood, obtained on day 0 of AZD1222 vaccination. The CDR3 DNA sequence: TGTGCCAGCAGCTTAGATGTGGGGGCGTCTGGAAACACCATATATTTT. Translated: CASSLDVGASGNTIYF.